The T cell receptor (beta chain) under discussion was sequenced for a study of PD-1 blockade in mismatch repair-deficient tumors. The CDR3 consists of 18 residues. CDR1 is SEHNR, CDR2 FQNEAQ, per germline (reference sequence). Assay: immunoSEQ multiplex PCR; the TCRdb copy retains only in-frame clones and omits some. The sample yields some 100,000 clones, about four fifths seen once. The sample consisted of peripheral blood, taken roughly eight months after starting pembrolizumab. This chain links TRBV7-9 with TRBJ2-5; TRBD2 aligns across 8 bases. TRBJ2-7 matches the DNA end more closely, so the J call is doubtful. The sequence came from an adult with mismatch repair-deficient cancer. The CDR3 sequence is CASSGARTSGSGDYEQYF. The CDR3 DNA sequence: TGTGCCAGCAGCGGAGCCCGTACCAGCGGGAGTGGGGACTACGAGCAGTACTTC.